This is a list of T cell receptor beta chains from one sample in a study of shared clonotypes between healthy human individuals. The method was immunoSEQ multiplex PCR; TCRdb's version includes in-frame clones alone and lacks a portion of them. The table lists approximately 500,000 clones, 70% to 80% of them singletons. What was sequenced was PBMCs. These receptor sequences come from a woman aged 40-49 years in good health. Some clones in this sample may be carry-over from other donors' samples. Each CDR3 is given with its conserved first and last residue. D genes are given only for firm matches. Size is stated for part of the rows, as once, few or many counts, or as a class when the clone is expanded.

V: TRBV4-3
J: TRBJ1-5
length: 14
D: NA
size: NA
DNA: TGCGCCAGCAGCCAAGAGGAGGGGAATCAGCCCCAGCATTTT
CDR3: CASSQEEGNQPQHF

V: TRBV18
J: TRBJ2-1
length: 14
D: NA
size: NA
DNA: TGTGCCAGCTCACCGCGCCTACAGGGAGGCGAGCAGTTCTTC
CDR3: CASSPRLQGGEQFF

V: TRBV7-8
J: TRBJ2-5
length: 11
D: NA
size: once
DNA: TGTGCCAGCAGCCTCTCCGGGACCCAGTACTTC
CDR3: CASSLSGTQYF

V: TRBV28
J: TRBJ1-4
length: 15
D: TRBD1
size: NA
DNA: TGTGCCAGCACCAGGGACAGGGCAACTAATGAAAAACTGTTTTTT
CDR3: CASTRDRATNEKLFF

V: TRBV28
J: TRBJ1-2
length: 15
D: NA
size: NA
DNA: TGTGCCAGCAGTTTACCGGGTCAGGGACTCTATGGCTACACCTTC
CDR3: CASSLPGQGLYGYTF

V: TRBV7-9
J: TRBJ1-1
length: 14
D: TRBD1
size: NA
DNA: TGTGCCAGCAGCGTGGGACAGGAGAACACTGAAGCTTTCTTT
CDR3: CASSVGQENTEAFF

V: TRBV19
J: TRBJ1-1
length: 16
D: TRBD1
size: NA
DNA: TGTGCCAGTAGGGACAGGCCCTCTCATATGAACACTGAAGCTTTCTTT
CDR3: CASRDRPSHMNTEAFF

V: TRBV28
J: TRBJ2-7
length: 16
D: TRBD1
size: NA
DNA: TGTGCCAGCAATTTAGGCACAGGGGCTGGGACCTACGAGCAGTACTTC
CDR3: CASNLGTGAGTYEQYF

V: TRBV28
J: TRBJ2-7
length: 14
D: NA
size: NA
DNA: TGTGCCAGCAGAGAAACAGGTTCCCCCTACGAGCAGTACTTC
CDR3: CASRETGSPYEQYF

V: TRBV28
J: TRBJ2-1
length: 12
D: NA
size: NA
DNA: TGTGCCAGCAGTTTATCTAGCCGTGAGCAGTTCTTC
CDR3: CASSLSSREQFF

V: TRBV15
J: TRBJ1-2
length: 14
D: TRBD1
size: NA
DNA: TGTGCCACCAGCATCCGGACAGGGGACTATGGCTACACCTTC
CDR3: CATSIRTGDYGYTF

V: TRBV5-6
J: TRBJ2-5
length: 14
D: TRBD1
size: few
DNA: TGTGCCAGCAGACCTACAGGGGTTTGGGAGACCCAGTACTTC
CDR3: CASRPTGVWETQYF

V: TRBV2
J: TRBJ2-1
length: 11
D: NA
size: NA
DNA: TGTGCCGGGGGAGAGTACAATGAGCAGTTCTTC
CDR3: CAGGEYNEQFF

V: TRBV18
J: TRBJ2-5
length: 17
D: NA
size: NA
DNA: TGTGCCAGCTCACCGGGAGCGCGTAGCGGAGGCGGGGAGACCCAGTACTTC
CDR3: CASSPGARSGGGETQYF